This T cell receptor beta chain was retrieved from a study of T cell changes during pregnancy in multiple sclerosis (dated by TCRdb to between 2018 and 2020). Describing the broader study: The study examined how the T cell repertoire changed over the course of pregnancy in women with multiple sclerosis.

Library generation was performed with the immunoSEQ multiplex PCR assay. In its TCRdb copy, this immuneACCESS table keeps in-frame sequences only and misses some clones. Where compared with another copy, unresolved V genes explain less than half of these, and the others have no known cause. This sample gives roughly 59,000 clones in total; approximately 90% of them show up just once. The top ten clones comprise about 1.3% of the sample. Note on this clone: What this receptor recognizes is not known. Per-nucleotide qualities are absent, and no much larger clonotype sits a single base away.

The V end loses 3 bases and the J end loses 8 bases, and a stretch of 13 bases separates them. CDR1 and CDR2 were assigned from the germline V gene as MNHNS and SASEGT. Inclusive of the bounding cysteine and phenylalanine, the CDR3 is 14 residues long. Left in the record is the CDR3 DNA by itself, 42 bases read in frame from the first base. The sequence joins TRBV6-1 to TRBJ1-4, with the D gene call left open. The source of this sequence is a female donor in good health, enrolled as a control in a pregnancy study. This sample comprised peripheral blood, obtained in the third trimester of pregnancy. Here is the DNA: TGTGCCAGCAGTGACCGTGGGCATAACGAAAAACTGTTTTTT. This translates into CASSDRGHNEKLFF.